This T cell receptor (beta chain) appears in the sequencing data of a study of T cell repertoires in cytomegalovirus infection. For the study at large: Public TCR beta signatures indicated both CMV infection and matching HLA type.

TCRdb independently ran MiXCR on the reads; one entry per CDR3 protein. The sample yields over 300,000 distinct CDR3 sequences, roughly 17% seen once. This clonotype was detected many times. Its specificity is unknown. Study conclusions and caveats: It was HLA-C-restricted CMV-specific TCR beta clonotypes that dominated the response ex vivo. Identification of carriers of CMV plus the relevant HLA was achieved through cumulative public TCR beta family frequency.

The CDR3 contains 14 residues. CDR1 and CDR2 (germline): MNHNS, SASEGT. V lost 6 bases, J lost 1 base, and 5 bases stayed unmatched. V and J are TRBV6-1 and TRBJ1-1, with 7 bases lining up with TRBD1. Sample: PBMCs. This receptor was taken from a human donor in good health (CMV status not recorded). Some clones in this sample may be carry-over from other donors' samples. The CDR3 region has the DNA TGTGCCAGCAGAACGACAGGGAGGAACACTGAAGCTTTCTTT. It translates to CASRTTGRNTEAFF.